This TCR beta chain was recovered during a study of shared T cell receptors in the human thymus. V trimming: 5 bases; J trimming: 3 bases; junction bases outside the gene matches: 8. Germline V gene lookup returns CDR1 SGHAT and CDR2 FQNNGV. This CDR3 contains 15 residues. Assay: immunoSEQ multiplex PCR; the TCRdb copy retains only in-frame clones and omits some. The table lists 650,000 to 950,000 clones, 70% to 90% of them singletons. These data were also filed under a second study, of human thymus T cells. As that report states: Related research described thymic repertoires that were highly overlapping among unrelated individuals.

The rearrangement uses TRBV11-2 and TRBJ1-2, with TRBD1 identical over 8 bases. Sequenced input: thymocytes. The TCR originated in a girl under three years old with a congenital heart defect. DNA of the CDR3: TGTGCCAGCAGCACCCGGACAGGGAACGACTATGGCTACACCTTC. This codes for CASSTRTGNDYGYTF.